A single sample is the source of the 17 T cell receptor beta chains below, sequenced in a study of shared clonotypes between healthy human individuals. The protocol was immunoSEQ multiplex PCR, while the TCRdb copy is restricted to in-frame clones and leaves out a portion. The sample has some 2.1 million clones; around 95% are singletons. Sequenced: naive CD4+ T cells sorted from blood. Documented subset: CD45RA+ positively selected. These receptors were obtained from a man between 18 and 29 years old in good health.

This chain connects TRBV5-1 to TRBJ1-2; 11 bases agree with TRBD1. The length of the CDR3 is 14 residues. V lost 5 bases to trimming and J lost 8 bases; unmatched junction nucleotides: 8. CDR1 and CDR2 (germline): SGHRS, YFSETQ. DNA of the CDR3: TGCGCCAGCAGACCGGACAGGGGGCGGAACGGCTACACCTTC. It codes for CASRPDRGRNGYTF.

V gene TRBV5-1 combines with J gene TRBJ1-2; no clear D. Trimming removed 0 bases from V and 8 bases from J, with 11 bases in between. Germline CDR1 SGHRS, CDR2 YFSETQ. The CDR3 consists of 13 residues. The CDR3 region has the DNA TGCGCCAGCAGCTTGGCCCCTTCGGGCGGCTACACCTTC. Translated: CASSLAPSGGYTF.

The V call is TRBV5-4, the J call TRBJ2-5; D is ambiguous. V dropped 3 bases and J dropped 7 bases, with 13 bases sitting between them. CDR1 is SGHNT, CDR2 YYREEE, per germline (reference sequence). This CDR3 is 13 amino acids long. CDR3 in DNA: TGTGCCAGCAGCTACGATGAACCAGGGACCCAGTACTTC. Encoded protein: CASSYDEPGTQYF. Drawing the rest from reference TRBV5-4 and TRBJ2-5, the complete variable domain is ETGVTQSPTHLIKTRGQQVTLRCSSQSGHNTVSWYQQALGQGPQFIFQYYREEENGRGNFPPRFSGLQFPNYSSELNVNALELDDSALYLCASSYDEPGTQYFGPGTRLLVL.

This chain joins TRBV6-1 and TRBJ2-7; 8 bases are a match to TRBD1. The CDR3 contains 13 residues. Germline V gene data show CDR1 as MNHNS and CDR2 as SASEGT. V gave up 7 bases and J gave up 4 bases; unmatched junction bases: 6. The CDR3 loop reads CASNRDRTYEQYF. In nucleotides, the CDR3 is TGTGCCAGCAACCGGGACAGGACTTACGAGCAGTACTTC.

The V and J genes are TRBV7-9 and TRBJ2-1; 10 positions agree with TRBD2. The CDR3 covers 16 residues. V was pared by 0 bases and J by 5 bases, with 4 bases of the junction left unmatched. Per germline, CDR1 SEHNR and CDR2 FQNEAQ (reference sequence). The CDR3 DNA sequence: TGTGCCAGCAGCTTAGCCGGTAGCGGGAGGCACAATGAGCAGTTCTTC. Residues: CASSLAGSGRHNEQFF.

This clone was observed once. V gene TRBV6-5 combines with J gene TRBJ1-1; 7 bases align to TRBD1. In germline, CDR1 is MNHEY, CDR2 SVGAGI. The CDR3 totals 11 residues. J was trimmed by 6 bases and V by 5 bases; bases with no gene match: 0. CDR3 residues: CASSQGAEAFF. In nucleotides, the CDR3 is TGTGCCAGCAGTCAGGGGGCTGAAGCTTTCTTT.

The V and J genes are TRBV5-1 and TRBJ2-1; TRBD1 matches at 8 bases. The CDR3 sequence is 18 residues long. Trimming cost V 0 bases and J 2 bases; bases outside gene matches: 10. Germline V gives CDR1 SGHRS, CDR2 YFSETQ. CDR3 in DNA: TGCGCCAGCAGCTTGGACCCCCTAACAGGGGGACCCTACAATGAGCAGTTCTTC. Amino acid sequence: CASSLDPLTGGPYNEQFF.

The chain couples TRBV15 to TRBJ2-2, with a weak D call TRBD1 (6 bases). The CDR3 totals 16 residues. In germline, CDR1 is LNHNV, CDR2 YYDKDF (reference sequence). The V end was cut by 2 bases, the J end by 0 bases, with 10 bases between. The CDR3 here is CATSRTDRSNTGELFF. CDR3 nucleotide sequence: TGTGCCACCAGCAGAACAGACAGGTCGAACACCGGGGAGCTGTTTTTT.

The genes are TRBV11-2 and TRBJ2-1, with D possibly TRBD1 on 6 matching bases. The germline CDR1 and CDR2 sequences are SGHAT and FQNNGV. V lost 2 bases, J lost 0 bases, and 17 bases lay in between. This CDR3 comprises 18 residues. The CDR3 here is CASSLSGQVLSSYNEQFF. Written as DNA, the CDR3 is TGTGCCAGCAGCTTATCGGGACAAGTTTTAAGCTCCTACAATGAGCAGTTCTTC.

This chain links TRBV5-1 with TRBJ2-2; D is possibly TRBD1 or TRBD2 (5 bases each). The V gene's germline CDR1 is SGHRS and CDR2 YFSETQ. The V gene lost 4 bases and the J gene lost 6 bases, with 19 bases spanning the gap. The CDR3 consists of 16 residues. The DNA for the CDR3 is TGCGCCAGCAGCCCCGGGGACGAAGTAAAAGCCGGGGAGCTGTTTTTT. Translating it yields CASSPGDEVKAGELFF.

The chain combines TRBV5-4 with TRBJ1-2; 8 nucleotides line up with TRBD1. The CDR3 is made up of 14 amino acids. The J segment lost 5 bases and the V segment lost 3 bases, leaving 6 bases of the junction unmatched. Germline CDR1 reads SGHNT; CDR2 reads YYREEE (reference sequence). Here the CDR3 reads CASSSGGEGYGYTF. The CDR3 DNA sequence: TGTGCCAGCAGCTCAGGGGGCGAGGGGTATGGCTACACCTTC.

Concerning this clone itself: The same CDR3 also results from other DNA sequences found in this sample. This CDR3 is CASSEVGEKLFF. The CDR3 bases are TGTGCCAGCAGTGAAGTGGGTGAAAAACTGTTTTTT. The chain uses TRBV2 and TRBJ1-4; the D is unclear. Germline V gene lookup returns CDR1 SNHLY and CDR2 FYNNEI. V was trimmed by 1 base and J by 7 bases, leaving 4 bases between them. This CDR3 contains 12 residues.

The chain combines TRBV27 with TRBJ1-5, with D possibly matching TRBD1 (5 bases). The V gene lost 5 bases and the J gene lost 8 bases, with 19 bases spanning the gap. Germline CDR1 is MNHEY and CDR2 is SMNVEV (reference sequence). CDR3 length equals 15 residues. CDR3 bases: TGTGCCAGCAGTCCGGGGGACCTCCGGGGGAAGCCCCAGCATTTT. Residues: CASSPGDLRGKPQHF.

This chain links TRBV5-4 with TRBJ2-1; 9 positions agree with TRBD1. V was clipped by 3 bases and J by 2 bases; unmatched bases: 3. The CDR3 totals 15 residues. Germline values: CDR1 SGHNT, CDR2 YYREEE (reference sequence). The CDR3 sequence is CASSSGTGTYNEQFF. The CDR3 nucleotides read TGTGCCAGCAGCTCCGGGACAGGGACCTACAATGAGCAGTTCTTC.

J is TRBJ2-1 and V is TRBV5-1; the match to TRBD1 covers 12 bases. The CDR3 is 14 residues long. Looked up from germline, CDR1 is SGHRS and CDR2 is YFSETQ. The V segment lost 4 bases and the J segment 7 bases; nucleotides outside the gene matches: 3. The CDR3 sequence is CASSKGQGANEQFF. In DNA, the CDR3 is TGCGCCAGCAGCAAGGGACAGGGGGCAAATGAGCAGTTCTTC.

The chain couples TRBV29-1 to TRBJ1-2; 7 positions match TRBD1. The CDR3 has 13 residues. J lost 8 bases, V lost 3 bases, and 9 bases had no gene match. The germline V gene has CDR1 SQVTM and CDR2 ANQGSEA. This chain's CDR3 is CSVDPGQFRGYTF. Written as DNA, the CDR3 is TGCAGCGTTGACCCGGGACAGTTTAGGGGCTACACCTTC.

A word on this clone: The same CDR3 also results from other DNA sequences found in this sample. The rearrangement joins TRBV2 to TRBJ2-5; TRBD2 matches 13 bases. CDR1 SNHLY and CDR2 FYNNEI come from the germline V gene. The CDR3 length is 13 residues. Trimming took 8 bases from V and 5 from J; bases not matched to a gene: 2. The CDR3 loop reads CASRTSGSETQYF. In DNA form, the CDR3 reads TGTGCCAGCCGGACTAGCGGGAGTGAGACCCAGTACTTC.